The clone carrying this T cell receptor beta chain has more than one count but fewer than ten. What it binds is not known. Rearranged V-D-J TRB sequences were amplified with a mixed TRB-A/B primer pool. A single record per CDR3 protein comes from TCRdb applying MiXCR to the multiplex PCR reads. The table includes thousands of distinct CDR3 sequences, 30% to 40% detected once. The template was genomic DNA from peripheral blood, not RNA. The sample is drawn from a study of T cell repertoires in aging, cancer and after chemotherapy. The wider study: Donor ages fell into six groups from 30 or younger up to 70 or older. Pre- and post-chemotherapy samples were paired from glioblastoma patients treated with temozolomide-based therapy. The whole study produced a dataset of several million TCR reads.

The CDR3 has 17 amino acids. Germline CDR1 reads SGHKS; CDR2 reads YYEKEE (reference sequence). Trimming removed 1 base at V and 0 bases at J, with 14 bases between. Regarding the study as a whole: In each cancer cohort, median generation probability increased across chemotherapy, suggesting thymic output rebounded.

The rearrangement links TRBV5-5 to TRBJ1-5, with D possibly TRBD1 on 5 matching bases. The receptor's source is a human donor with a solid tumor. What was sequenced was blood. CDR3 protein: CASSLTPDQGSNQPQHF. The CDR3 DNA sequence: TGTGCCAGCAGCTTGACCCCTGACCAGGGTAGCAATCAGCCCCAGCATTTT.